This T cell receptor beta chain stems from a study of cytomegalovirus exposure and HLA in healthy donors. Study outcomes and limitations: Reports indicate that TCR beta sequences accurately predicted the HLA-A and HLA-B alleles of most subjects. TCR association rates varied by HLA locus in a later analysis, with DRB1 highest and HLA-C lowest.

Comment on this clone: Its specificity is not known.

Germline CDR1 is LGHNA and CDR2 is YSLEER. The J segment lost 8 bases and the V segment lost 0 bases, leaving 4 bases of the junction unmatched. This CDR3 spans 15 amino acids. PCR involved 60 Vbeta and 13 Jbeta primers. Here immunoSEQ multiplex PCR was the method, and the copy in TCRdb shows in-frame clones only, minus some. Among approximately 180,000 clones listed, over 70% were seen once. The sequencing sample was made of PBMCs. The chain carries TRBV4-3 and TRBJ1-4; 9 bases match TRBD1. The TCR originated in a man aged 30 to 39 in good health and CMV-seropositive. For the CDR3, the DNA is TGCGCCAGCAGCCAAGATGGACAGGGGAGCGAAAAACTGTTTTTT. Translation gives CASSQDGQGSEKLFF.